This T cell receptor beta chain was profiled in a study of CD8 T cells in Susac syndrome. RNA in amounts of about 0.5 to 1 ug was reverse transcribed with random hexamers. TCRdb recomputed calls from the immunoSEQ multiplex PCR reads with MiXCR, one row per CDR3 protein. This table has around 80,000 distinct CDR3 sequences, roughly 95% appearing once. V lost 5 bases, J lost 4 bases, and 9 bases lay in between. CDR3 length: 12 amino acids. The chain recombines TRBV12-3 or TRBV12-4 with TRBJ2-7, with TRBD2 as a possible D gene (5 bases). This TCR was sampled from a human donor with Susac syndrome. Sequences were obtained from CD8+ T cells from PBMCs. The chain's CDR3 is CASSLQRYEQYF. In DNA, the CDR3 is TGTGCCAGCAGTCTACAGCGGTACGAGCAGTACTTC.